The 22 T cell receptor beta chains given below trace back to one sample, sequenced in a study of blood T cell repertoires in COVID-19. The data were produced by immunoSEQ multiplex PCR, yet TCRdb's version contains in-frame clones alone and is incomplete. The profile covers 150,000 to 200,000 clones, with around 82% appearing a single time and 4% to 6.5% taken by the ten largest. The specimen sequenced was PBMCs or T cells enriched from blood (not recorded which). These TCRs come from an older woman with acute COVID-19.

The chain links TRBV12-3 or TRBV12-4 to TRBJ1-1; D ambiguous. The CDR3 has 12 residues. The V end lost 3 bases, the J end lost 7 bases, and 9 bases lay between the germline ends. The CDR3 protein is CASSFPRSEAFF. CDR3 DNA sequence: TGTGCCAGCAGTTTCCCCCGGAGTGAAGCTTTCTTT.

This CDR3 reads CASSATGGSPLHF. In DNA, the CDR3 is TGTGCCAGCTCAGCGACTGGGGGCTCACCCCTCCACTTT. This chain joins TRBV18 and TRBJ1-6; D possibly corresponds to TRBD1 (6 bases). Germline CDR1 reads KGHSH; CDR2 reads LQKENI. Trimming left V 5 bases short and J 10 bases short, with 12 bases between. CDR3 size: 13 residues. The complete variable domain, with remaining parts taken from reference TRBV18 and TRBJ1-6, reads NAGVMQNPRHLVRRRGQEARLRCSPMKGHSHVYWYRQLPEEGLKFMVYLQKENIIDESGMPKERFSAEFPKEGPSILRIQQVVRGDSAAYFCASSATGGSPLHFGNGTRLTVT.

This chain uses TRBV12-3 or TRBV12-4 with TRBJ1-1; tentatively, D is TRBD1 (5 bases). The CDR3 length is 12 residues. Trimming cost V 4 bases and J 11 bases, with 14 bases left between them. The CDR3 nucleotides read TGTGCCAGCAGTTATCAGGGAAGAGACGCTTTCTTT. Amino acid sequence: CASSYQGRDAFF.

This rearrangement joins TRBV5-4 to TRBJ2-5; D is unresolved. With 3 bases removed from V and 7 bases from J, the gap between germline ends came to 10 bases. There are 12 residues in the CDR3. Germline CDR1 reads SGHNT; CDR2 reads YYREEE (reference sequence). CDR3 residues: CASSSPPGTQYF. The DNA of the CDR3 is TGTGCCAGCAGCTCCCCACCGGGGACCCAGTACTTC.

This rearrangement joins TRBV3-1 (or the pseudogene TRBV3-2) to TRBJ2-2, with a tentative D call TRBD2 (6 bases). Trimming took 4 bases from V and 4 from J, leaving 16 bases between them. The CDR3 covers 16 residues. The germline CDR1 and CDR2 sequences are LGHDT and YNNKEL (reference sequence). As DNA, the CDR3 is TGTGCCAGCAGCCCCCAGGTTGGAGGGTTCACCGGGGAGCTGTTTTTT. This gives the protein CASSPQVGGFTGELFF.

This clone was counted only a few times. Other DNA variants within this sample encode the same CDR3. The chain combines TRBV19 with TRBJ2-3; 10 bases fit TRBD1. Germline values: CDR1 LNHDA, CDR2 SQIVND (reference sequence). V was clipped by 3 bases and J by 6 bases; unmatched bases: 6. CDR3 size: 15 residues. The CDR3 sequence is CASSIRQGATDTQYF. CDR3 nucleotide sequence: TGTGCCAGTAGTATCCGACAGGGGGCAACGGATACGCAGTATTTT.

This clone was detected only a few times. The V gene is TRBV19, the J gene TRBJ2-1; TRBD2 matches at 8 bases. The CDR3 is 13 amino acids. Germline trimming cut 3 bases from V and 10 bases from J; bases unmatched to any gene: 5. The V gene's germline CDR1 is LNHDA and CDR2 SQIVND (reference sequence). This chain's CDR3 is CASSISGAAEQFF. CDR3 coding DNA: TGTGCCAGTAGTATTAGCGGGGCCGCGGAGCAGTTCTTC.

J is TRBJ2-7 and V is TRBV19; 7 bases are shared with TRBD2. The CDR3 is 15 amino acids. The V gene end was trimmed by 1 base and the J gene end by 4 bases; junction bases not matched to a gene: 7. Germline V gene sequence: CDR1 LNHDA, CDR2 SQIVND (reference sequence). The CDR3 region is CASSIASGQQYEQYF. In DNA form, the CDR3 reads TGTGCCAGTAGTATAGCTAGCGGCCAACAGTACGAGCAGTACTTC.

The genes are TRBV4-1 and TRBJ1-1; no reliable D call. V lost 2 bases and J 1 base, leaving 17 bases between the germline ends. CDR3 length: 17 amino acids. Germline V gene data show CDR1 as MGHRA and CDR2 as YSYEKL. As DNA, the CDR3 is TGCGCCAGCAGCCAAAGGCCGGTCCGGGTTTCGAACACTGAAGCTTTCTTT. This encodes CASSQRPVRVSNTEAFF.

CDR3 coding DNA: TGTGCCAGTAGTATCAGGCACGGAAACACTGAAGCTTTCTTT. This translates into CASSIRHGNTEAFF. This chain connects TRBV19 to TRBJ1-1; unclear D gene. The V and J ends lost 3 bases and 2 bases respectively, with 10 bases between them. From germline, CDR1 is LNHDA and CDR2 SQIVND (reference sequence). The CDR3 totals 14 residues.

The chain couples TRBV5-1 to TRBJ2-5; 15 bases map to TRBD2. J was trimmed by 5 bases and V by 4 bases; bases with no gene match: 9. From germline, CDR1 is SGHRS and CDR2 YFSETQ. The CDR3 runs to 17 residues. The DNA of the CDR3 is TGCGCCAGCAGCGTGTGGACTAGCGGGGGGGCTTGGGAGACCCAGTACTTC. This gives the protein CASSVWTSGGAWETQYF.

The chain recombines TRBV7-2 with TRBJ2-3; no definite D call. Germline-derived CDR1 and CDR2 are SGHTA and FQGNSA. V was cut by 5 bases and J by 4 bases, with 16 bases left in between. The CDR3 has 15 residues. The chain's CDR3 is CASSRYSGVADTQYF. As DNA, the CDR3 is TGTGCCAGCAGCCGTTACTCCGGAGTGGCAGATACGCAGTATTTT. Complete variable domain (other parts from reference TRBV7-2 and TRBJ2-3): GAGVSQSPSNKVTEKGKDVELRCDPISGHTALYWYRQSLGQGLEFLIYFQGNSAPDKSGLPSDRFSAERTGGSVSTLTIQRTQQEDSAVYLCASSRYSGVADTQYFGPGTRLTVL.

The rearrangement uses TRBV7-6 and TRBJ2-2; TRBD1 matches at 8 bases. Germline V gene data show CDR1 as SGHVS and CDR2 as FNYEAQ. Germline trimming cut 4 bases from V and 6 bases from J; bases unmatched to any gene: 13. The CDR3 extends over 17 amino acids. As DNA, the CDR3 is TGTGCCAGCAGCTCAGGGCGGACAGGGACGTTTGCCGGGGAGCTGTTTTTT. It codes for CASSSGRTGTFAGELFF.

This chain joins TRBV5-1 and TRBJ2-7; tentative D call: TRBD1 (6 bases). Germline V gene lookup returns CDR1 SGHRS and CDR2 YFSETQ. This CDR3 has 12 residues. V lost 2 bases and J 4 bases, leaving 7 bases between the germline ends. CDR3 region: CASSFGQYEQYF. CDR3 DNA sequence: TGCGCCAGCAGCTTCGGACAGTACGAGCAGTACTTC.

The CDR3, as DNA: TGTGCCAGCAGCTTAGCGCAGGGGTCAGCTTTCTTT. The encoded protein is CASSLAQGSAFF. The chain couples TRBV7-9 to TRBJ1-1; D possibly corresponds to TRBD1 (6 bases). Deletions cut 0 bases from V and 10 bases from J, with 9 bases between. The CDR3 totals 12 residues. Per germline, CDR1 SEHNR and CDR2 FQNEAQ (reference sequence).

V is TRBV29-1 and J is TRBJ2-6; a possible D gene is TRBD1 (5 bases). This CDR3 comprises 15 residues. The V gene lost 7 bases and the J gene lost 9 bases, with 22 bases spanning the gap. Germline CDR1 and CDR2: SQVTM and ANQGSEA. Here the CDR3 reads CSARVRGYSGNVLTF. CDR3 DNA: TGCAGCGCCCGGGTTAGGGGTTACAGTGGCAACGTCCTGACTTTC.

The gene calls are TRBV3-1 (or the pseudogene TRBV3-2) and TRBJ1-4; D uncertain. V shed 1 base and J shed 6 bases, with 12 bases lying between them. Germline CDR1 LGHDT, CDR2 YNNKEL (reference sequence). There are 15 residues in the CDR3. The CDR3, as DNA: TGTGCCAGCAGCCAAGGGCAACGGAGCCATGAAAAACTGTTTTTT. Encoded protein: CASSQGQRSHEKLFF.

This sequence joins TRBV12-3 or TRBV12-4 and TRBJ2-3; no clear D gene. The V and J ends lost 8 bases and 5 bases respectively, with 8 bases between them. This CDR3 comprises 11 residues. CDR3 region: CASASLDTQYF. The CDR3 region has the DNA TGTGCCAGCGCGTCGTTAGATACGCAGTATTTT.

The CDR3 bases are TGCGCCAGCAGCCAAGTGTGGGGACTTCAACAGCCCCAGCATTTT. Its translation is CASSQVWGLQQPQHF. This chain uses TRBV4-3 with TRBJ1-5, with a possible D match to TRBD1 (5 bases). V dropped 1 base and J dropped 7 bases, with 14 bases sitting between them. Germline values: CDR1 LGHNA, CDR2 YSLEER. The CDR3 length is 15 residues.

This clone was recorded only once. As DNA, the CDR3 is TGTGCCAGCTCCCGAGGGAGGGATGAAAAACTGTTTTTT. Its translation: CASSRGRDEKLFF. The chain uses TRBV18 and TRBJ1-4; no firm D call. The germline gives CDR1 KGHSH, CDR2 LQKENI. The CDR3 is 13 amino acids. Trimming shortened V by 6 bases and J by 6 bases, and 11 bases separated the two germline ends.

This chain joins TRBV7-2 and TRBJ2-1, with TRBD2 matching over 16 bases. This CDR3 has 18 amino acids. Germline trimming cut 0 bases from V and 9 bases from J; bases unmatched to any gene: 8. Germline V gene data show CDR1 as SGHTA and CDR2 as FQGNSA. The CDR3 bases are TGTGCCAGCAGCTTAGCCGGGCCGGGACTAGCGGGAGGGGGTGAGCAGTTCTTC. This sequence encodes CASSLAGPGLAGGGEQFF.

This chain connects TRBV7-9 to TRBJ2-3; 8 positions match TRBD1. Germline trimming cut 2 bases from V and 3 bases from J; bases unmatched to any gene: 7. CDR1 is SEHNR and CDR2 is FQNEAQ in the germline V gene (reference sequence). This CDR3 is built from 16 residues. The CDR3 DNA reads TGTGCCAGCAGCTTACTCTGGACAGGGTCAACAGATACGCAGTATTTT. Protein product: CASSLLWTGSTDTQYF.